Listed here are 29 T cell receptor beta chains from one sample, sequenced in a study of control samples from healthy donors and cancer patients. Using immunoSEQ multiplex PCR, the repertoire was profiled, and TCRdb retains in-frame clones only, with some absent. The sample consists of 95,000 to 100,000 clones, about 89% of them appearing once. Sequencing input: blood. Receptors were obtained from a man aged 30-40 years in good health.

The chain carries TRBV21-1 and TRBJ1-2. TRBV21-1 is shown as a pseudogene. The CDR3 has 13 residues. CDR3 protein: CATQDGGGMGYTF. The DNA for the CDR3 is TGTGCCACCCAGGACGGCGGCGGAATGGGCTACACCTTC.

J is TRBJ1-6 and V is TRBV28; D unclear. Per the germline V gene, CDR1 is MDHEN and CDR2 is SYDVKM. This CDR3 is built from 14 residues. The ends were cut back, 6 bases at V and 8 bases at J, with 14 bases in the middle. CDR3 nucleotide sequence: TGTGCCAGCAGCAAAATTGCGTCGCATTCACCCCTCCACTTT. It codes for CASSKIASHSPLHF.

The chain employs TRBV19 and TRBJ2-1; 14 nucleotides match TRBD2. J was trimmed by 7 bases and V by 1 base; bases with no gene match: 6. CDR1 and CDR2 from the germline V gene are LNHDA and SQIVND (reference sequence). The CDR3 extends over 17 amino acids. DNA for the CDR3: TGTGCCAGTAGTATAGCCGGGACTAGCGGGGGAGTAAATGAGCAGTTCTTC. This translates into CASSIAGTSGGVNEQFF. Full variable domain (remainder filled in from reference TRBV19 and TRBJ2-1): DGGITQSPKYLFRKEGQNVTLSCEQNLNHDAMYWYRQDPGQGLRLIYYSQIVNDFQKGDIAEGYSVSREKKESFPLTVTSAQKNPTAFYLCASSIAGTSGGVNEQFFGPGTRLTVL.

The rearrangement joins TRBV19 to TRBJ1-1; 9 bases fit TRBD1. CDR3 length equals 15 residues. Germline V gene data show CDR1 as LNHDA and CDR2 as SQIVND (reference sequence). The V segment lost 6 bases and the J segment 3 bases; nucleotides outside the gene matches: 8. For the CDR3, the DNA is TGTGCCAGTAGCCCGGGACAGGGAGGTGACACTGAAGCTTTCTTT. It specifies CASSPGQGGDTEAFF.

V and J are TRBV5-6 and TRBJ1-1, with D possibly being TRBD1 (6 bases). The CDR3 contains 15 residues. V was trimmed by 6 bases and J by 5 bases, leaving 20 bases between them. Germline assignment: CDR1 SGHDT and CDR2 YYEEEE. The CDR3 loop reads CASKLYREKGTEAFF. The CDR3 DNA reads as TGTGCCAGCAAGTTGTACAGGGAAAAGGGGACTGAAGCTTTCTTT.

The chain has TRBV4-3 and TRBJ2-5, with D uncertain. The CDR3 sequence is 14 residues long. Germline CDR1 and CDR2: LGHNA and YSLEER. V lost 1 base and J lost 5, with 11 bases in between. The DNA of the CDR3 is TGCGCCAGCAGCCAAGGGCTGGGCAAGGAGACCCAGTACTTC. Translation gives CASSQGLGKETQYF.

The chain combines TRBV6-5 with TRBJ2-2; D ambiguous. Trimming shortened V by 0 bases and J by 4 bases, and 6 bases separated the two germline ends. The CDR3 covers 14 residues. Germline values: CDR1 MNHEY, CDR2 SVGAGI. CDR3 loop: CASSYSIGTGELFF. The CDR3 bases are TGTGCCAGCAGTTACTCGATTGGCACCGGGGAGCTGTTTTTT.

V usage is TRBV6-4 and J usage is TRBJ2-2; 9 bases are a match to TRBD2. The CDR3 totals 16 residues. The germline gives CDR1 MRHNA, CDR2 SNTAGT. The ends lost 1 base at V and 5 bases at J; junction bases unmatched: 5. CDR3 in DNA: TGTGCCAGCAGTGACTGCGGGAGGGCCCTTACCGGGGAGCTGTTTTTT. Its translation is CASSDCGRALTGELFF.

This CDR3 reads CASSRTGANYNSPLHF. CDR3 nucleotide sequence: TGTGCCAGCAGCCGGACAGGGGCTAACTATAATTCACCCCTCCACTTT. The chain has TRBV7-9 and TRBJ1-6; 9 nucleotides line up with TRBD1. J gave up 3 bases and V 5 bases, and 5 bases lay outside the gene matches. The CDR3 is 16 residues long. Germline CDR1 and CDR2: SEHNR and FQNEAQ (reference sequence). The full variable domain, in which reference TRBV7-9 and TRBJ1-6 provide the parts outside the CDR3, is DTGVSQNPRHKITKRGQNVTFRCDPISEHNRLYWYRQTLGQGPEFLTYFQNEAQLEKSRLLSDRFSAERPKGSFSTLEIQRTEQGDSAMYLCASSRTGANYNSPLHFGNGTRLTVT.

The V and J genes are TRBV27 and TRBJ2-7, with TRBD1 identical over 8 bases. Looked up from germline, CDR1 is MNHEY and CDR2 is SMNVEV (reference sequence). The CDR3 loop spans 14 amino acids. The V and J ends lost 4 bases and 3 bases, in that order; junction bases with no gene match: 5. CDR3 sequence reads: CASSSRQGSYEQYF. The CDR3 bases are TGTGCCAGCAGTTCCCGACAGGGGAGCTACGAGCAGTACTTC.

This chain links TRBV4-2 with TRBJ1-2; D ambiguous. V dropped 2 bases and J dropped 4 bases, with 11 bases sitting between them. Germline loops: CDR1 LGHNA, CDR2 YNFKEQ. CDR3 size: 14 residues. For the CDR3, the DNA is TGTGCCAGCAGCCAATCCGCAGATTCCTATGGCTACACCTTC. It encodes CASSQSADSYGYTF.

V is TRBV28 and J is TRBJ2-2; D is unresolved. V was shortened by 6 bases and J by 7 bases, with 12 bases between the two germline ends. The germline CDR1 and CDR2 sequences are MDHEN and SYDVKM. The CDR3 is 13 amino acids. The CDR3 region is CASSVARLGELFF. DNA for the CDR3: TGTGCCAGCAGCGTGGCCCGGCTCGGGGAGCTGTTTTTT.

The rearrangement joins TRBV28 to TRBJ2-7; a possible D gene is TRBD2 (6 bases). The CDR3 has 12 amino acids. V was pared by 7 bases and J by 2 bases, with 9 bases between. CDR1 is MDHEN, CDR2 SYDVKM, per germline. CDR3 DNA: TGTGCCAGCACTGGCGGGGCCTACGAGCAGTACTTC. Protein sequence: CASTGGAYEQYF. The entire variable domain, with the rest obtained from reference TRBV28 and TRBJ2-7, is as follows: DVKVTQSSRYLVKRTGEKVFLECVQDMDHENMFWYRQDPGLGLRLIYFSYDVKMKEKGDIPEGYSVSREKKERFSLILESASTNQTSMYLCASTGGAYEQYFGPGTRLTVT.

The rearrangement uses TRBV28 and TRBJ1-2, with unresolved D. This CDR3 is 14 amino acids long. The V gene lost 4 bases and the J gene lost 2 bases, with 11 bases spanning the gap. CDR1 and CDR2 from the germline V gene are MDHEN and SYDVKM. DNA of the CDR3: TGTGCCAGCAGTTCGGGGAGCAGAAACTATGGCTACACCTTC. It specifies CASSSGSRNYGYTF.

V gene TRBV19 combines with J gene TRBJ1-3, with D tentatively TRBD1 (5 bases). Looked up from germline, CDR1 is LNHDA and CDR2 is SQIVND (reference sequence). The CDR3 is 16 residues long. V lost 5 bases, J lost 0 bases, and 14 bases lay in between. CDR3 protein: CASSLGHSYSGNTIYF. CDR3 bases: TGTGCCAGTAGTTTAGGACACTCGTACTCTGGAAACACCATATATTTT.

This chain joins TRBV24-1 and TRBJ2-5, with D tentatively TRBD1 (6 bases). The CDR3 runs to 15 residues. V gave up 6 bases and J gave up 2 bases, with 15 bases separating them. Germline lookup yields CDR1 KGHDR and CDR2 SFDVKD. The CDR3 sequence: CATSLSGTQQETQYF. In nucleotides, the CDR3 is TGTGCCACCAGTCTATCCGGGACACAACAAGAGACCCAGTACTTC.

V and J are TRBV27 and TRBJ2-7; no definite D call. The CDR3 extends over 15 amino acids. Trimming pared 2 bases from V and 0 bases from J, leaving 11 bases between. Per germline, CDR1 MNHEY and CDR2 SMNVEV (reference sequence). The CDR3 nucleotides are TGTGCCAGCAGTTTAACGGCCACCAGCTCCTACGAGCAGTACTTC. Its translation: CASSLTATSSYEQYF.

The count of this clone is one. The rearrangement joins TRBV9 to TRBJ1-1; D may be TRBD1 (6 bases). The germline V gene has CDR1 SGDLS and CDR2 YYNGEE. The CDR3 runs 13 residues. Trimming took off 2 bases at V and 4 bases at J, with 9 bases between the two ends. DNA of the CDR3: TGTGCCAGCAGCGTCCAGGGGATCACTGAAGCTTTCTTT. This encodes CASSVQGITEAFF.

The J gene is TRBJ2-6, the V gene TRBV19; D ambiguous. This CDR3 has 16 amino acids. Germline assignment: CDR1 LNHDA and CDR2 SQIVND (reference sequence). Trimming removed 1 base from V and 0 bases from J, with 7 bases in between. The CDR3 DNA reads TGTGCCAGTAGTATAGGGTTCAGCTCTGGGGCCAACGTCCTGACTTTC. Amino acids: CASSIGFSSGANVLTF.

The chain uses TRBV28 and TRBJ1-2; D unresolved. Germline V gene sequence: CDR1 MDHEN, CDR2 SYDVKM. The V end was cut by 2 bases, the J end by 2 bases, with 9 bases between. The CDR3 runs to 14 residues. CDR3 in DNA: TGTGCCAGCAGTTTAGTCCGGCGGAACTATGGCTACACCTTC. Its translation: CASSLVRRNYGYTF.

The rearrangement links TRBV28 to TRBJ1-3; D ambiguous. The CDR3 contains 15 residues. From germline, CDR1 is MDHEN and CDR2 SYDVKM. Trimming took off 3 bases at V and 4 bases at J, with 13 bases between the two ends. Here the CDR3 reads CASSLIGSAGNTIYF. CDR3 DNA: TGTGCCAGCAGTTTGATAGGGTCGGCCGGAAACACCATATATTTT. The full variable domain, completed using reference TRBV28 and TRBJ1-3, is DVKVTQSSRYLVKRTGEKVFLECVQDMDHENMFWYRQDPGLGLRLIYFSYDVKMKEKGDIPEGYSVSREKKERFSLILESASTNQTSMYLCASSLIGSAGNTIYFGEGSWLTVV.

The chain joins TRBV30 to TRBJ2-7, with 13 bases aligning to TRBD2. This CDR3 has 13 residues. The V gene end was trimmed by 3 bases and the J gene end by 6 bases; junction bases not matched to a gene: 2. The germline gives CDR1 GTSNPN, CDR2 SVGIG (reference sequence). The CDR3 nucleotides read TGTGCCTGGAGCAGGACTAGCGGGAGCGAGCAGTACGTC. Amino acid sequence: CAWSRTSGSEQYV.

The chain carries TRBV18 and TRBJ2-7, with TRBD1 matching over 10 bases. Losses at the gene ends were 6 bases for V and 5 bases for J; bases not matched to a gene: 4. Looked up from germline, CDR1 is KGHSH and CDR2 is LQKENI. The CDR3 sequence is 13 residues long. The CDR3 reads CASSRGTGDEQYF. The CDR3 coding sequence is TGTGCCAGCTCGCGCGGGACAGGGGACGAGCAGTACTTC.

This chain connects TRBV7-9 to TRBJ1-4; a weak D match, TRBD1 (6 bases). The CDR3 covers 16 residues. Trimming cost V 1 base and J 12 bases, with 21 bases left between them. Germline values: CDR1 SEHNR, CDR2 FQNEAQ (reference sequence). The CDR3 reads CASSLGSGQGAWELFF. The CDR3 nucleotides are TGTGCCAGCAGCTTAGGCTCGGGACAAGGGGCCTGGGAACTGTTTTTT.

CDR3 amino acids: CSWRAGGVDTQYF. The CDR3 DNA reads as TGCAGCTGGAGGGCAGGGGGCGTAGATACGCAGTATTTT. V gene TRBV29-1 combines with J gene TRBJ2-3, with 8 bases matching TRBD1. V trimming: 8 bases; J trimming: 5 bases; junction bases outside the gene matches: 9. The CDR3 runs 13 residues. CDR1 and CDR2 (germline): SQVTM, ANQGSEA.

The CDR3: CASSLEGTYNSPLHF. The CDR3 DNA reads TGTGCCAGCAGCTTAGAAGGGACCTATAATTCACCCCTCCACTTT. The chain carries TRBV7-8 and TRBJ1-6; the D is unclear. The CDR3 sequence is 15 residues long. Germline CDR1 is SGHVS and CDR2 is FQNEAQ. V lost 1 base and J lost 2, with 6 bases in between.

The CDR3 coding sequence is TGTGCCTGGAGTGCTTTGGACAGGGAGGCCACTGAAGCTTTCTTT. Its protein product is CAWSALDREATEAFF. The chain couples TRBV30 to TRBJ1-1; 8 bases fit TRBD1. V gave up 1 base and J gave up 4 bases; unmatched junction bases: 8. The V gene's germline CDR1 is GTSNPN and CDR2 SVGIG (reference sequence). CDR3 length: 15 amino acids.

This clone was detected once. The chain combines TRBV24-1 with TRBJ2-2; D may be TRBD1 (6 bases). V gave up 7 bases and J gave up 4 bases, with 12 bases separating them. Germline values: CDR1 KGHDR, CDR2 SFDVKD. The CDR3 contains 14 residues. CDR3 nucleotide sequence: TGTGCCACCAGAGGGACACCTCTCACCGGGGAGCTGTTTTTT. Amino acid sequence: CATRGTPLTGELFF.

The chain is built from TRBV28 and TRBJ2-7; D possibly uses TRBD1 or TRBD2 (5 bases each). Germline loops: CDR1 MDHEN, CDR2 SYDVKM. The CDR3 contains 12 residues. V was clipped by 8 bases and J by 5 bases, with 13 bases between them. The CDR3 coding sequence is TGTGCCAGCGGTGGGGGAAGGAACGAGCAGTACTTC. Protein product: CASGGGRNEQYF.